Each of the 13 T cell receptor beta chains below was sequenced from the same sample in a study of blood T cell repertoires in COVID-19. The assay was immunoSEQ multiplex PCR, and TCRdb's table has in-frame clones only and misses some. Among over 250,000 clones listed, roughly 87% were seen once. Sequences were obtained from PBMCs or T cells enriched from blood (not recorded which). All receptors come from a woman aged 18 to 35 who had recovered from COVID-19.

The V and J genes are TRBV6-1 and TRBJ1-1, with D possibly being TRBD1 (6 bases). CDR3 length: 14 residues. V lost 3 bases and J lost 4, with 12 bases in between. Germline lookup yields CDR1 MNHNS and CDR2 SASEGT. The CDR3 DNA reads TGTGCCAGCAGTGAGTACAGGGCCGGCACTGAAGCTTTCTTT. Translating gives CASSEYRAGTEAFF.

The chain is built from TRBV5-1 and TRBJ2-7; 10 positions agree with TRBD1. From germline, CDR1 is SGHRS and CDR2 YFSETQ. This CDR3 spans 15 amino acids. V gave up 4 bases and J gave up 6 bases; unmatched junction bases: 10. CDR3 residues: CASSLGRQGAGEQYF. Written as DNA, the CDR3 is TGCGCCAGCAGCCTCGGGAGACAGGGGGCCGGCGAGCAGTACTTC.

CDR3 sequence (DNA): TGTGCCATCAGTGAGTCCGCGGACTCCTATAATTCACCCCTCCACTTT. Translation gives CAISESADSYNSPLHF. The chain is built from TRBV10-3 and TRBJ1-6; D gene ambiguous. Between the trimmed V and J ends, which lost 0 bases and 0 bases, there was a span of 6 bases. The CDR3 is 16 amino acids. Germline V CDR1 and CDR2: ENHRY, SYGVKD.

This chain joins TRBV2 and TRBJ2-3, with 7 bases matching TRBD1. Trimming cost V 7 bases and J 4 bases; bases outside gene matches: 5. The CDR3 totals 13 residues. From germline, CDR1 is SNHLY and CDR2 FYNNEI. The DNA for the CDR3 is TGTGCCAGCACGGGGCAGGGGGCAGATACGCAGTATTTT. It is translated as CASTGQGADTQYF.

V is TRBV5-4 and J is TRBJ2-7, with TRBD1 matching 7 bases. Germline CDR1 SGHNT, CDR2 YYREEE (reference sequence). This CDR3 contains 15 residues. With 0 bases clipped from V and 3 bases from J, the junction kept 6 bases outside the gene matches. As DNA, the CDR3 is TGTGCCAGCAGCTTGGAGGGTAGGGACAGCTACGAGCAGTACTTC. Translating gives CASSLEGRDSYEQYF.

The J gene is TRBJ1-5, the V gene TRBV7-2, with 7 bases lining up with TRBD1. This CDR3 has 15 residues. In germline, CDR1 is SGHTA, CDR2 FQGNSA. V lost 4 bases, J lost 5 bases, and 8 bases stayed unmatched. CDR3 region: CASSSSTGLDQPQHF. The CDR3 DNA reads TGTGCCAGCAGCTCCTCGACAGGGTTGGATCAGCCCCAGCATTTT.

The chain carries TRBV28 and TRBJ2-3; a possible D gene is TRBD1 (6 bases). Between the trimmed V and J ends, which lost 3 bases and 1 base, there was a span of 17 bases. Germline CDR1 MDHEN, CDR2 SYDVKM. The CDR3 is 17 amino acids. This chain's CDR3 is CASSFWGRSRGTDTQYF. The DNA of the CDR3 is TGTGCCAGCAGTTTCTGGGGGCGCTCCCGGGGCACAGATACGCAGTATTTT.

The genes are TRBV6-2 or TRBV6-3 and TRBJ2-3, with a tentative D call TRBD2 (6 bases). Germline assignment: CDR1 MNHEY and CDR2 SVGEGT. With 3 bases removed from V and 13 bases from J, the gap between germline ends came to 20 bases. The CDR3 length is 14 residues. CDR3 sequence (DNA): TGTGCCAGCAGTTATACAACTAGCCCCAGTTCCGAGTATTTT. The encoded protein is CASSYTTSPSSEYF.

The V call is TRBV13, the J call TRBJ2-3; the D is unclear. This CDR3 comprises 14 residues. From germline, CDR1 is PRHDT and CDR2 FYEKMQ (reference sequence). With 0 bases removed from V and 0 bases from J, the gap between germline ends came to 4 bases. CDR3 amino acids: CASSLGQSTDTQYF. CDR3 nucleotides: TGTGCCAGCAGCTTAGGTCAGAGCACAGATACGCAGTATTTT.

Here the CDR3 reads CSVDGWPGTQYF. Here the CDR3 DNA reads TGCAGCGTTGATGGCTGGCCGGGGACCCAGTACTTC. The rearrangement uses TRBV29-1 and TRBJ2-5; D is uncertain. The CDR3 covers 12 residues. Germline CDR1 and CDR2: SQVTM and ANQGSEA. Trimming shortened V by 3 bases and J by 7 bases, and 12 bases separated the two germline ends.

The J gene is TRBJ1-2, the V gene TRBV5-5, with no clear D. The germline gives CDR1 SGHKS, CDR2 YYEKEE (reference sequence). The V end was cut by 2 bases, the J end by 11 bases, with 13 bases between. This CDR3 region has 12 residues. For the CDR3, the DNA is TGTGCCAGCAGCTTTGCGAGAGACGGGTACACCTTC. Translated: CASSFARDGYTF.

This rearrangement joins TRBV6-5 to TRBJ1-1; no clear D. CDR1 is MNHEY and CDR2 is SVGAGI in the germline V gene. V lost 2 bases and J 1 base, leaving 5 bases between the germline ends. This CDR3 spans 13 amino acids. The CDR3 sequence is CASSYIRNTEAFF. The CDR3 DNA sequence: TGTGCCAGCAGTTACATCCGGAACACTGAAGCTTTCTTT.

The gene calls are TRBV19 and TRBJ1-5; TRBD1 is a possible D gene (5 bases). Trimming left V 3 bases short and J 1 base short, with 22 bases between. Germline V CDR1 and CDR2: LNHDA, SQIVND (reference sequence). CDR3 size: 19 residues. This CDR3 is CASSMVPLGDRSSNQPQHF. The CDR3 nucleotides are TGTGCCAGTAGTATGGTTCCTTTAGGAGACAGATCCAGCAATCAGCCCCAGCATTTT.